This record concerns one TCR beta chain sequence. What it binds is unknown. Per germline, CDR1 LGHNA and CDR2 YNFKEQ. The length of the CDR3 is 17 residues. TCRdb re-called the 5' RACE reads, yielding one record per CDR3 amino acid sequence without DNA. The listing contains around 450,000 distinct CDR3 sequences. This record belongs to a study of monozygotic twins with inflammatory bowel disease. Study-level findings and limits: Patient-to-patient differences in immunosuppressive treatment may have added variability to the repertoires. It was in IBD patients that TCRbeta diversity (inverse Simpson) was lower than in healthy co-twins.

The sequence derives from a human donor with ulcerative colitis or Crohn's disease, or a healthy co-twin of an affected twin (not recorded which). The gene calls are TRBV4-2 and TRBJ2-7. The specimen sequenced was blood. This CDR3 reads CASSQGFQKGWDYEQYF.